The subject of this entry is one T cell receptor (beta chain). Its antigen is still unknown. The sample holds no much larger clone one base away, and base qualities are not on file. Per the publication, the time point label means: at surgical resection after neoadjuvant nivolumab +/- ipilimumab. Samples came from the phase 2 randomized NEOSTAR trial, which tested neoadjuvant nivolumab or nivolumab plus ipilimumab followed by surgery in operable NSCLC. The entry originates in a study of neoadjuvant nivolumab and ipilimumab in lung cancer (dated by TCRdb to about 2020). Background for the entire study: Nivolumab was administered intravenously at 3 mg/kg on days 1, 15 and 29, and in the combination arm ipilimumab 1 mg/kg was added on day 1 only. The trial treated about 45 patients with operable NSCLC: around 23 were randomized to nivolumab monotherapy and some 21 to nivolumab plus ipilimumab. Matched pretherapy and resected tumor pairs were analyzed for seven patients, of whom four received nivolumab and three received nivolumab plus ipilimumab. The study compared TCR repertoires in pretherapy (baseline) peripheral blood with TCR repertoires in tumors resected at surgery following neoadjuvant immune checkpoint blockade. The primary endpoint of the trial was the rate of major pathologic response (MPR) in the intention-to-treat population of each study arm.

Library method: the immunoSEQ multiplex PCR assay. On the study's bioinformatics: Repertoires were summarized in terms of richness and clonality, and significantly expanded and contracted clones between pre- and post-therapy samples were identified. The immuneACCESS repertoire file appears here via TCRdb, limited to in-frame rearrangements. These files lack a portion of the clones; in checked studies, under half of the deficit traces to unresolved V genes, and the cause of the others is not known. V, J and clone size were drawn from that table, and D and trimming were deduced from the DNA. The sample has 3,500 to 5,000 clones on record, roughly 83% of them singletons. The ten largest clones take up 4.5% to 5% of the sample. V lost 4 bases and J lost 5 bases; the stretch between them is 12 bases long. Sequences SGDLS (CDR1) and YYNGEE (CDR2) are obtained from the germline V gene. Measured from the cysteine to the phenylalanine, the CDR3 is 13 residues long. CDR3 DNA only is kept here, 39 bases in frame from base 1.

The paper's findings and limits, for the study overall: TCR richness and clonality were greater in resected tumors than in tumor-adjacent uninvolved lung, and increases were seen in more dual-therapy-treated tumors. A small number of samples was subjected to TCR sequencing. No significant correlation was found between TCR clonality and pathologic tumor regression, and only one major-pathologic-response sample was available for the clonality analysis. Tumor T-cell richness and clonality rose from pretherapy to surgery in three of three dual-therapy tumors but in only two of four nivolumab-treated tumors. A positive correlation was observed between pretherapy blood TCR richness and richness in tumors resected after neoadjuvant therapy (Spearman R of about 0.82).

The starting material was peripheral blood, obtained after neoadjuvant nivolumab, alone or with ipilimumab, at or shortly before surgery. The receptor's source is an adult with non-small cell lung cancer. This chain is built from TRBV9 and TRBJ2-5; the D region possibly corresponds to TRBD1 (6 bases align). The CDR3 protein sequence reads: CASSFSRGETQYF. The nucleotide sequence reads as follows: TGTGCCAGCAGCTTCTCGAGGGGGGAGACCCAGTACTTC.